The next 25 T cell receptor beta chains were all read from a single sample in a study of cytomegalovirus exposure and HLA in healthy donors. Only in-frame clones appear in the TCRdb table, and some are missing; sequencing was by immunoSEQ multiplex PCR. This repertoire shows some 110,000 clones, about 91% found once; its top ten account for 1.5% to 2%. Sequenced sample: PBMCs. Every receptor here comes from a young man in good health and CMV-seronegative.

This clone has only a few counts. The CDR3 coding sequence is TGCAGCGTTGCACATGTAACTGAAGCTTTCTTT. Amino acids: CSVAHVTEAFF. The chain joins TRBV29-1 to TRBJ1-1, with no clear D. The CDR3 length is 11 residues. Germline CDR1 and CDR2: SQVTM and ANQGSEA. V lost 4 bases to trimming and J lost 5 bases, with 8 bases between them.

CDR3 nucleotides: TGTGCCAGCAGCCCTTCCGGGACTACCTACAATGAGCAGTTCTTC. It encodes CASSPSGTTYNEQFF. The chain links TRBV7-2 to TRBJ2-1, with 7 bases that match TRBD2. Germline V gene sequence: CDR1 SGHTA, CDR2 FQGNSA. V shed 5 bases and J 2 bases; nucleotides not matched to a gene: 6. There are 15 residues in the CDR3.

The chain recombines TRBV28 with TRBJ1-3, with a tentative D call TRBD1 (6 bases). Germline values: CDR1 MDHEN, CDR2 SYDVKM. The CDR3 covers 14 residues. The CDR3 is CAATTGFTGNTIYF. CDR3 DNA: TGTGCAGCTACTACAGGGTTCACTGGAAACACCATATATTTT.

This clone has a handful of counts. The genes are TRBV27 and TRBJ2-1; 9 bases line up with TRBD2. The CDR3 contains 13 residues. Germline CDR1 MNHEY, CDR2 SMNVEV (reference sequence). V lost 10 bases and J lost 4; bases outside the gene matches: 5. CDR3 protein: CAIGTSSYNEQFF. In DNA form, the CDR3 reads TGTGCCATCGGGACTAGCTCTTACAATGAGCAGTTCTTC.

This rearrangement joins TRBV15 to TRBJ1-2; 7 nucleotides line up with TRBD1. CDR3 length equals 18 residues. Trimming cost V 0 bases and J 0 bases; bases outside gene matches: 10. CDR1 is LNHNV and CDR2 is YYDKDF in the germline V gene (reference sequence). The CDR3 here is CATSRDFDDGQANYGYTF. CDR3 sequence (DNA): TGTGCCACCAGCAGAGATTTTGATGACGGACAGGCTAACTATGGCTACACCTTC.

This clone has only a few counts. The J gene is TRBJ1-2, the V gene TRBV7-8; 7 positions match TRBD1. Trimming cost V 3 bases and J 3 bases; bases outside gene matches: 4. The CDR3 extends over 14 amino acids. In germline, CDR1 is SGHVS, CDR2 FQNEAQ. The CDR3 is CASSFITGDYGYTF. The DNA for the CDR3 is TGTGCCAGCAGCTTCATAACAGGGGACTATGGCTACACCTTC. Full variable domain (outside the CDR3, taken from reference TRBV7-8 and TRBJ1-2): GAGVSQSPRYKVAKRGQDVALRCDPISGHVSLFWYQQALGQGPEFLTYFQNEAQLDKSGLPSDRFFAERPEGSVSTLKIQRTQQEDSAVYLCASSFITGDYGYTFGSGTRLTVV.

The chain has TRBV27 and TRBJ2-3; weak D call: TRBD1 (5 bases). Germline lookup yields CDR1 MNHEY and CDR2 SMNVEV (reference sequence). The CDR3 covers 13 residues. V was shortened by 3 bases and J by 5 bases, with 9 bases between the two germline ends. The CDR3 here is CASSFERGDTQYF. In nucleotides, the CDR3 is TGTGCCAGCAGTTTTGAAAGGGGAGATACGCAGTATTTT.

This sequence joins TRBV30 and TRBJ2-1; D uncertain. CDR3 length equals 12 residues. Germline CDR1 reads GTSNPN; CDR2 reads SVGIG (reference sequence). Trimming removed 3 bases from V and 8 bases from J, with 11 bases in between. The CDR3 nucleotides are TGTGCCTGGAGCCCCTTTATCGATGAGCAGTTCTTC. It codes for CAWSPFIDEQFF.

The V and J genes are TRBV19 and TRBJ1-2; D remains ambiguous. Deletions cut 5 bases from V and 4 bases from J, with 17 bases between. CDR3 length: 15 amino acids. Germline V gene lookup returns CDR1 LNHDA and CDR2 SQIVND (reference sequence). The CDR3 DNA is TGTGCCAGTAGTTTTCCGACCGGCGGGATCTATGGCTACACCTTC. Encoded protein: CASSFPTGGIYGYTF.

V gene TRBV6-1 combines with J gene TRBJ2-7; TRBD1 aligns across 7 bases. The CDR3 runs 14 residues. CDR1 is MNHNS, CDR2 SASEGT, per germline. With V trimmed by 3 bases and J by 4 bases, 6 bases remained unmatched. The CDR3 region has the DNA TGTGCCAGCAGTGACACAGGGGCCACATACGAGCAGTACTTC. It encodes CASSDTGATYEQYF.

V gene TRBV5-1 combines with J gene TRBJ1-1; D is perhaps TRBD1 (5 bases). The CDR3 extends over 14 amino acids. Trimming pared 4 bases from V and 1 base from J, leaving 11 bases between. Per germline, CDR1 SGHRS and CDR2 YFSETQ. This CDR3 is CASSLLTENTEAFF. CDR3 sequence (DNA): TGCGCCAGCAGCCTCTTGACAGAGAACACTGAAGCTTTCTTT.

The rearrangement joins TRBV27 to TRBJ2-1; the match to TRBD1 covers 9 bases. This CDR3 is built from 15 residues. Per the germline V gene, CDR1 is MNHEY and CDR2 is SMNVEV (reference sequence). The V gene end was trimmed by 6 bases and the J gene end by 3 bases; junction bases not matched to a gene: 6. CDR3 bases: TGTGCCAGCAGAACCGGGACAGGGTTCTACAATGAGCAGTTCTTC. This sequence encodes CASRTGTGFYNEQFF.

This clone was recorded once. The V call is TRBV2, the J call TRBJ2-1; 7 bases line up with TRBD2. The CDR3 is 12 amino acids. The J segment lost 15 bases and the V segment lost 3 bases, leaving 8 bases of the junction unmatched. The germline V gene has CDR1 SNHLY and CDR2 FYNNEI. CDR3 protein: CASSDVWTRGFF. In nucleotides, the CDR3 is TGTGCCAGCAGTGACGTTTGGACTAGGGGGTTCTTC.

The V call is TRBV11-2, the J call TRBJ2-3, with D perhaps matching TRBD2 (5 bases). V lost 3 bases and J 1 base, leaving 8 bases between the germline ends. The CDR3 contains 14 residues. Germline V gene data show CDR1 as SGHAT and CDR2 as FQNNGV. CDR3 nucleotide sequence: TGTGCCAGCAGCTTGGTACTAGGCACAGATACGCAGTATTTT. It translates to CASSLVLGTDTQYF.

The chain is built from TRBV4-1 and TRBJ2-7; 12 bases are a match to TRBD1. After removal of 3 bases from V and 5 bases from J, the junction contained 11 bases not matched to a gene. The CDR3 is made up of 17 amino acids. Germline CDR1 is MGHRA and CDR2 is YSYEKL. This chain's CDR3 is CASSQALKGTGGHEQYF. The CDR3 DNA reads TGCGCCAGCAGCCAGGCCCTAAAGGGGACAGGGGGCCACGAGCAGTACTTC.

For the CDR3, the DNA is TGTGCCTGGAGTGTACCCGGAACTAATGAAAAACTGTTTTTT. This gives the protein CAWSVPGTNEKLFF. V gene TRBV30 combines with J gene TRBJ1-4; D is unresolved. V lost 0 bases and J 1 base, leaving 6 bases between the germline ends. Germline CDR1 and CDR2: GTSNPN and SVGIG (reference sequence). CDR3 length: 14 amino acids.

Here the CDR3 DNA reads TGTGCCAGTTCCGGGACAGGGTTCAACAATGAGCAGTTCTTC. It codes for CASSGTGFNNEQFF. This chain joins TRBV19 and TRBJ2-1; 9 bases map to TRBD1. V lost 8 bases and J lost 5; bases outside the gene matches: 7. Germline assignment: CDR1 LNHDA and CDR2 SQIVND (reference sequence). The CDR3 is 14 residues long. The complete variable domain, with remaining parts taken from reference TRBV19 and TRBJ2-1, reads DGGITQSPKYLFRKEGQNVTLSCEQNLNHDAMYWYRQDPGQGLRLIYYSQIVNDFQKGDIAEGYSVSREKKESFPLTVTSAQKNPTAFYLCASSGTGFNNEQFFGPGTRLTVL.

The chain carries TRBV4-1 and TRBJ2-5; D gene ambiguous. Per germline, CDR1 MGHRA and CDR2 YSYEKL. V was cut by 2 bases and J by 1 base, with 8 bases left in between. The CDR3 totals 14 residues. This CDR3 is CASSQLSFQETQYF. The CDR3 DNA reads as TGCGCCAGCAGCCAACTGAGTTTCCAAGAGACCCAGTACTTC.

CDR3 nucleotide sequence: TGTGCCAGCAGCGCCACCGGGACTAGCGGAGCCTACGAGCAGTACTTC. Residues: CASSATGTSGAYEQYF. V is TRBV9 and J is TRBJ2-7, with 11 bases that match TRBD2. This CDR3 is built from 16 residues. The J segment lost 2 bases and the V segment lost 3 bases, leaving 7 bases of the junction unmatched. Germline V gene data show CDR1 as SGDLS and CDR2 as YYNGEE.

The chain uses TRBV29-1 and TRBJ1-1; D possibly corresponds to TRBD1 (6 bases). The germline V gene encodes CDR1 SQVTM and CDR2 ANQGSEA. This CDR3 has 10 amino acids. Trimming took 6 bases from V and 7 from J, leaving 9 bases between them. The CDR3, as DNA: TGCAGCGTGCAGGGGTATGAAGCTTTCTTT. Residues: CSVQGYEAFF.

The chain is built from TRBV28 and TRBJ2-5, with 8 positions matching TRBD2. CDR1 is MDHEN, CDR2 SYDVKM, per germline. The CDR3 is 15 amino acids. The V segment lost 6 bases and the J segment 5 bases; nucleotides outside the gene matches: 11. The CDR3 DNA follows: TGTGCCAGCAGAACCATAGCGGGGACCCGCGAGACCCAGTACTTC. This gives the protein CASRTIAGTRETQYF.

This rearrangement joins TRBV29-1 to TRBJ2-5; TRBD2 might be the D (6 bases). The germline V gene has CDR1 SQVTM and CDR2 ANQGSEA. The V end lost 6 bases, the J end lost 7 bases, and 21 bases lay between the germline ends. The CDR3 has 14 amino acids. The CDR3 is CSVGAGTGEGTQYF. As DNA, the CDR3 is TGCAGCGTAGGAGCCGGGACGGGGGAAGGGACCCAGTACTTC.

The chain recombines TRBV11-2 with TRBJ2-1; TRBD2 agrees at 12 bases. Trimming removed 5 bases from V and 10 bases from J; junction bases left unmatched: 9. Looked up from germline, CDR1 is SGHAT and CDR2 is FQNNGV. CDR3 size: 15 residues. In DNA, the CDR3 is TGTGCCAGCAGCAGTACTAGCGGGAGGACACCGGAGCAGTTCTTC. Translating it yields CASSSTSGRTPEQFF.

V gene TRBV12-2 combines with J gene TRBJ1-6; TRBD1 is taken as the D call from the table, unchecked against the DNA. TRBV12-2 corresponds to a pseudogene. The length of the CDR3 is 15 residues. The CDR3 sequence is CASRYSGTENSPLHF. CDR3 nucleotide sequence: TGTGCAAGTCGCTATTCCGGGACAGAGAATTCACCCCTCCACTTT.

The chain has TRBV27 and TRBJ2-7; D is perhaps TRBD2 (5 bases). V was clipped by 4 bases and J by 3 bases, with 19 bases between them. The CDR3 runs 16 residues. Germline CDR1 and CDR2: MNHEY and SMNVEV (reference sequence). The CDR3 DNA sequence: TGTGCCAGCAGTTCTCTAGAGGGCCTTAATTTCTACGAGCAGTACTTC. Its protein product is CASSSLEGLNFYEQYF.